One sample yielded the 21 T cell receptor beta chains listed below, sequenced in a study of T cell responses to AZD1222 COVID-19 vaccine. Assay used: immunoSEQ multiplex PCR; TCRdb lists only in-frame clones, some missing. Among approximately 150,000 clones listed, roughly nine tenths were seen once. The source was peripheral blood, collected 28 days after the second AZD1222 dose. Receptors originate from an adult who received the AZD1222 COVID-19 vaccine.

V is TRBV27 and J is TRBJ1-5; TRBD1 aligns across 7 bases. Germline V CDR1 and CDR2: MNHEY, SMNVEV (reference sequence). V lost 3 bases, J lost 10 bases, and 21 bases stayed unmatched. This CDR3 has 18 residues. In DNA form, the CDR3 reads TGTGCCAGCAGTTTTGACCCGACAGGGTTAGACGGGGGTCGCCCCCAGCATTTT. This gives the protein CASSFDPTGLDGGRPQHF.

The chain joins TRBV11-2 to TRBJ2-5, with 7 positions matching TRBD1. This CDR3 has 14 residues. V gave up 5 bases and J gave up 9 bases; unmatched junction bases: 12. From germline, CDR1 is SGHAT and CDR2 FQNNGV. In nucleotides, the CDR3 is TGTGCCAGCAGCACGGGGACAGCTGGGGTTGCCCAGTACTTC. It translates to CASSTGTAGVAQYF.

This chain connects TRBV2 to TRBJ1-1; a possible D gene is TRBD1 (6 bases). V was shortened by 8 bases and J by 1 base, with 14 bases between the two germline ends. CDR1 and CDR2 from the germline V gene are SNHLY and FYNNEI. CDR3 length: 14 amino acids. CDR3 region: CASQKGGRNTEAFF. The CDR3 DNA is TGTGCCAGCCAGAAGGGGGGGAGGAACACTGAAGCTTTCTTT.

V usage is TRBV5-6 and J usage is TRBJ2-5; TRBD1 agrees at 11 bases. The CDR3 has 19 amino acids. Germline V gene sequence: CDR1 SGHDT, CDR2 YYEEEE. The junction had 15 bases not matched to a gene; V was cut back by 1 base and J by 4 bases. CDR3: CASSLLGRTGGYQGETQYF. The DNA for the CDR3 is TGTGCCAGCAGCTTGCTAGGTCGGACAGGGGGCTACCAGGGAGAGACCCAGTACTTC.

This chain joins TRBV25-1 and TRBJ1-6; a weak D match, TRBD1 (6 bases). The ends were cut back, 4 bases at V and 10 bases at J, with 11 bases in the middle. This CDR3 has 13 amino acids. Germline lookup yields CDR1 MGHDK and CDR2 SYGVNS. As DNA, the CDR3 is TGTGCCAGCAGTGCAGGGGCTGGGTCACCCCTCCACTTT. Translated, it gives CASSAGAGSPLHF.

This clone was found once. In DNA form, the CDR3 reads TGTGCCAGCAGCTTAGGTGGGGGGTCCCCAGGATACGAGCAGTACTTC. This encodes CASSLGGGSPGYEQYF. The chain has TRBV11-2 and TRBJ2-7; TRBD2 might be the D (6 bases). V shed 1 base and J shed 4 bases, with 17 bases lying between them. CDR3 length: 16 residues. Germline V lookup: CDR1 SGHAT, CDR2 FQNNGV.

The V gene is TRBV6-5, the J gene TRBJ2-7, with D possibly being TRBD1 or TRBD2 (5 bases each). Trimming removed 2 bases at V and 6 bases at J, with 8 bases between. The CDR3 spans 12 residues. Germline V gives CDR1 MNHEY, CDR2 SVGAGI. CDR3 sequence: CASSYGTPEQYF. The CDR3 DNA follows: TGTGCCAGCAGTTACGGGACCCCCGAGCAGTACTTC.

This clone was found once. The V and J genes are TRBV18 and TRBJ2-2; 8 nucleotides align to TRBD1. There are 15 residues in the CDR3. With 5 bases clipped from V and 2 bases from J, the junction kept 4 bases outside the gene matches. The germline gives CDR1 KGHSH, CDR2 LQKENI. In DNA form, the CDR3 reads TGTGCCAGCTCAACCGGACAGGGAAACACCGGGGAGCTGTTTTTT. This codes for CASSTGQGNTGELFF.

The chain uses TRBV9 and TRBJ1-3; 8 bases map to TRBD1. This CDR3 is built from 15 residues. The germline gives CDR1 SGDLS, CDR2 YYNGEE. V was pared by 7 bases and J by 4 bases, with 10 bases of the junction left unmatched. The CDR3 loop is CASGPTTGGGNTIYF. CDR3 nucleotide sequence: TGTGCCAGCGGCCCCACAACAGGGGGGGGAAACACCATATATTTT.

The chain recombines TRBV5-4 with TRBJ2-5; D gene ambiguous. In germline, CDR1 is SGHNT, CDR2 YYREEE (reference sequence). The length of the CDR3 is 14 residues. Trimming removed 1 base from V and 0 bases from J, with 7 bases in between. CDR3: CASSLNSDQETQYF. The CDR3 bases are TGTGCCAGCAGCTTGAACTCCGACCAAGAGACCCAGTACTTC.

This clone was recorded a few times. The rearrangement joins TRBV27 to TRBJ2-5; 12 positions agree with TRBD1. CDR3 size: 16 residues. V trimming: 1 base; J trimming: 4 bases; junction bases outside the gene matches: 4. Germline CDR1 reads MNHEY; CDR2 reads SMNVEV (reference sequence). In DNA, the CDR3 is TGTGCCAGCAGTTTATACGGGACAGGGGGCGGAGAGACCCAGTACTTC. This encodes CASSLYGTGGGETQYF.

The chain uses TRBV24-1 and TRBJ2-1; 15 nucleotides match TRBD2. Trimming at V came to 4 bases and at J to 7 bases, leaving 4 bases not matched to a gene. CDR3 length equals 16 residues. Germline CDR1 reads KGHDR; CDR2 reads SFDVKD. The CDR3 loop reads CATSDRGTSGGNEQFF. CDR3 nucleotide sequence: TGTGCCACCAGTGACCGCGGGACTAGCGGGGGGAATGAGCAGTTCTTC.

The chain is built from TRBV7-6 and TRBJ2-7; TRBD1 agrees at 8 bases. CDR3 size: 15 residues. The J segment lost 2 bases and the V segment lost 1 base, leaving 4 bases of the junction unmatched. Germline assignment: CDR1 SGHVS and CDR2 FNYEAQ. CDR3 protein: CASSLDWTGPYEQYF. CDR3 nucleotide sequence: TGTGCCAGCAGCTTAGACTGGACAGGGCCCTACGAGCAGTACTTC.

This chain connects TRBV5-1 to TRBJ2-7; possible D gene TRBD2, 6 bases. Germline assignment: CDR1 SGHRS and CDR2 YFSETQ. CDR3 length equals 13 residues. The V end lost 4 bases, the J end lost 0 bases, and 8 bases lay between the germline ends. In DNA, the CDR3 is TGCGCCAGCAGCGAGACTAGCTCCTACGAGCAGTACTTC. Its translation is CASSETSSYEQYF. Full variable domain (rest looked up from reference TRBV5-1 and TRBJ2-7): KAGVTQTPRYLIKTRGQQVTLSCSPISGHRSVSWYQQTPGQGLQFLFEYFSETQRNKGNFPGRFSGRQFSNSRSEMNVSTLELGDSALYLCASSETSSYEQYFGPGTRLTVT.

This clone was picked up one time. The rearrangement uses TRBV2 and TRBJ2-3; D perhaps matches TRBD2 (5 bases). CDR3 length equals 19 residues. The V gene lost 4 bases and the J gene lost 4 bases, with 27 bases spanning the gap. Germline lookup yields CDR1 SNHLY and CDR2 FYNNEI. The CDR3 loop reads CASSATNYPAIGVPDTQYF. The CDR3 DNA reads TGTGCCAGCAGTGCGACGAATTACCCGGCGATCGGGGTCCCAGATACGCAGTATTTT.

V usage is TRBV7-9 and J usage is TRBJ1-3; no clear D. The CDR3 spans 16 residues. The germline V gene encodes CDR1 SEHNR and CDR2 FQNEAQ (reference sequence). V was clipped by 1 base and J by 3 bases, with 13 bases between them. CDR3: CASSLDGTTGGNTIYF. CDR3 in DNA: TGTGCCAGCAGCTTAGATGGTACGACGGGTGGAAACACCATATATTTT.

The chain carries TRBV7-9 and TRBJ2-1; D is unclear. V shed 8 bases and J shed 9 bases, with 5 bases lying between them. CDR1 is SEHNR, CDR2 FQNEAQ, per germline (reference sequence). The CDR3 consists of 9 residues. The CDR3 region is CASFGEQFF. For the CDR3, the DNA is TGTGCCAGCTTTGGTGAGCAGTTCTTC.

V and J are TRBV6-5 and TRBJ2-7, with 7 bases fitting TRBD2. Germline V CDR1 and CDR2: MNHEY, SVGAGI. This CDR3 comprises 13 residues. The trim removed 0 bases at V and 5 bases at J, leaving 1 base unmatched. In DNA form, the CDR3 reads TGTGCCAGCAGTTACTCGGGGGGGAACGAGCAGTACTTC. Amino acid sequence: CASSYSGGNEQYF.

This chain uses TRBV27 with TRBJ1-2; TRBD1 is a possible D gene (6 bases). Germline V gives CDR1 MNHEY, CDR2 SMNVEV (reference sequence). Trimming took 5 bases from V and 4 from J, leaving 14 bases between them. The CDR3 is made up of 14 amino acids. The chain's CDR3 is CASSRKTGIYGYTF. The CDR3 DNA reads as TGTGCCAGCAGTCGCAAGACAGGTATCTATGGCTACACCTTC.

V is TRBV4-3 and J is TRBJ1-1; D is ambiguous. The CDR3 is made up of 16 amino acids. Germline V gene data show CDR1 as LGHNA and CDR2 as YSLEER. V was clipped by 0 bases and J by 4 bases, with 15 bases between them. The CDR3 loop reads CASSQDLGQVVTEAFF. The CDR3 region has the DNA TGCGCCAGCAGCCAAGATCTAGGGCAGGTGGTCACTGAAGCTTTCTTT.

The chain combines TRBV5-4 with TRBJ1-6; D ambiguous. This CDR3 has 14 amino acids. Trimming pared 0 bases from V and 7 bases from J, leaving 8 bases between. CDR1 is SGHNT, CDR2 YYREEE, per germline (reference sequence). The CDR3 nucleotides read TGTGCCAGCAGCTTGGTGCAGAGCAATTCACCCCTCCACTTT. Translated: CASSLVQSNSPLHF.